These T cell receptor beta chains were read from a single sample in a study of T cells after posttransplantation cyclophosphamide. TCRdb's copy holds only in-frame clones and misses some; the assay was immunoSEQ multiplex PCR. The profile covers about 37,000 clones, none occurring a single time. Specimen: PBMCs. The receptors here all came from a man aged 25-45 years in good health and a related stem cell transplant donor. The CDR3 runs from the conserved cysteine through the conserved F or W. Fields, in order: clone size, V gene, D gene, J gene, CDR3 protein, CDR3 DNA. A D gene is named only where the DNA matches it firmly. The size of a clone is reported for some rows only, either as once, few or many, or as a class for expanded clones.

>many|TRBV5-1|.|TRBJ1-3
CASSSGGGASGNTIYF
TGCGCCAGCAGCTCTGGTGGGGGCGCGTCTGGAAACACCATATATTTT
>many|TRBV28|.|TRBJ1-1
CATVPGGFWVNTEAFF
TGTGCCACCGTCCCCGGGGGTTTCTGGGTGAACACTGAAGCTTTCTTT
>.|TRBV7-2|.|TRBJ2-3
CASSSDSQVQYF
TGTGCCAGCAGCTCCGATTCCCAGGTGCAGTATTTT
>many|TRBV7-2|TRBD2|TRBJ2-7
CASSTSGEEQYF
TGTGCCAGCAGCACAAGCGGGGAAGAGCAGTACTTC
>many|TRBV28|.|TRBJ2-6
CASRDSSGANVLTF
TGTGCCAGCAGGGACAGCTCTGGGGCCAACGTCCTGACTTTC
>many|TRBV19|.|TRBJ2-5
CASSLMIGEETQYF
TGTGCCAGTAGTCTCATGATAGGGGAAGAGACCCAGTACTTC
>many|TRBV6-1|.|TRBJ1-2
CASSEALGRGGYTF
TGTGCCAGCAGTGAAGCGCTTGGCAGGGGCGGGTACACCTTC
>.|TRBV5-1|TRBD2|TRBJ2-3
CASSSVTSGLRSTDTQYF
TGCGCCAGCAGCTCGGTGACTAGCGGGTTACGTAGCACAGATACGCAGTATTTT
>many|TRBV12-3/TRBV12-4|.|TRBJ1-6
CASSLSGESPLHF
TGTGCCAGCAGTTTATCGGGGGAGTCACCCCTCCACTTT
>many|TRBV10-3|.|TRBJ1-2
CAIRTEDYGYTF
TGTGCCATCAGGACAGAAGACTATGGCTACACCTTC
>many|TRBV5-1|.|TRBJ2-3
CASSLGRATDTQYF
TGCGCCAGCAGCTTGGGGAGGGCCACAGATACGCAGTATTTT
>many|TRBV4-1|TRBD1|TRBJ1-3
CASSGRQGGAGNTIYF
TGCGCCAGCAGCGGCCGACAGGGGGGGGCTGGAAACACCATATATTTT
>many|TRBV7-6|.|TRBJ1-1
CASSFGVPEAFF
TGTGCCAGCAGCTTCGGGGTTCCTGAAGCTTTCTTT
>few|TRBV6-1|TRBD2|TRBJ2-3
CASSDPTSGGFTDTQYF
TGTGCCAGCAGTGACCCGACTAGCGGGGGGTTCACAGATACGCAGTATTTT
>.|TRBV5-1|.|TRBJ2-5
CASSLPSGVQETQYF
TGCGCCAGCAGCTTGCCCTCGGGGGTACAAGAGACCCAGTACTTC
>.|TRBV29-1|TRBD2|TRBJ2-2
CSAQLAGVSNTGELFF
TGCAGCGCCCAACTAGCGGGGGTATCGAACACCGGGGAGCTGTTTTTT
>many|TRBV13|.|TRBJ2-1
CASSFRAGVNNEQFF
TGTGCCAGCAGCTTCAGGGCAGGGGTAAACAATGAGCAGTTCTTC
>many|TRBV5-1|.|TRBJ1-1
CASSSGQNTEAFF
TGCGCCAGCAGCTCCGGACAGAACACTGAAGCTTTCTTT
>many|TRBV5-1|.|TRBJ1-3
CASSSTAASGNTIYF
TGCGCCAGCAGTTCGACAGCTGCATCTGGAAACACCATATATTTT
>many|TRBV14|.|TRBJ1-2
CASSQETSYGYTF
TGTGCCAGCAGCCAAGAAACAAGCTATGGCTACACCTTC
>many|TRBV11-2|TRBD1|TRBJ2-2
CASSPDDRARFLDTGELFF
TGTGCCAGCAGCCCTGATGACAGGGCGAGGTTTTTGGACACCGGGGAGCTGTTTTTT
>many|TRBV19|TRBD2|TRBJ2-3
CASSSTGGTRDTQYF
TGTGCCAGTAGTTCGACCGGGGGGACGCGAGATACGCAGTATTTT
>many|TRBV29-1|.|TRBJ1-1
CSVYTLNTEAFF
TGCAGCGTTTACACATTGAACACTGAAGCTTTCTTT
>many|TRBV4-2|.|TRBJ2-3
CASSQNNRDTQYF
TGTGCCAGCAGCCAAAATAATCGAGATACGCAGTATTTT
>many|TRBV10-3|TRBD1|TRBJ2-5
CAISESGGQGSETQYF
TGTGCCATCAGTGAGTCAGGGGGACAGGGGTCAGAGACCCAGTACTTC
>many|TRBV6-2/TRBV6-3|.|TRBJ2-3
CASSDDRKVTDTQYF
TGTGCCAGCAGTGATGACAGGAAAGTCACAGATACGCAGTATTTT
>many|TRBV6-2/TRBV6-3|.|TRBJ2-3
CASSQNRQNTDTQYF
TGTGCCAGCAGTCAAAACCGACAGAACACAGATACGCAGTATTTT
>many|TRBV2|TRBD1|TRBJ1-5
CASARLGGENQPQHF
TGTGCCAGCGCCAGATTAGGGGGCGAAAATCAGCCCCAGCATTTT
>many|TRBV29-1|TRBD1|TRBJ1-1
CSVGQGASTEAFF
TGCAGCGTGGGACAGGGGGCTAGCACTGAAGCTTTCTTT
>many|TRBV4-3|.|TRBJ1-6
CASSQDSQRRPLHF
TGCGCCAGCAGCCAAGACTCCCAGCGACGGCCCCTCCACTTT
>many|TRBV2|.|TRBJ1-3
CASSEGGAGNTIYF
TGTGCCAGCAGTGAGGGGGGGGCCGGAAACACCATATATTTT
>many|TRBV6-1|TRBD2|TRBJ2-7
CASSEGTSGSYEQYF
TGTGCCAGCAGTGAAGGGACTAGCGGCTCCTACGAGCAGTACTTC
>few|TRBV29-1|TRBD1|TRBJ1-2
CSVTTGGRYGYTF
TGCAGCGTAACAACAGGGGGCAGGTATGGCTACACCTTC
>many|TRBV7-2|TRBD1|TRBJ1-5
CASSSTGEGQPQHF
TGTGCCAGCAGCTCGACAGGGGAGGGTCAGCCCCAGCATTTT
>many|TRBV7-9|.|TRBJ2-5
CASSPTVSETQYF
TGTGCCAGCAGTCCGACAGTGTCAGAGACCCAGTACTTC
>many|TRBV5-1|TRBD1|TRBJ1-6
CASSPIRTGYNSPLHF
TGCGCCAGCAGCCCTATTAGGACAGGGTATAATTCACCCCTCCACTTT
>.|TRBV5-4|.|TRBJ2-5
CASSRDTQETQYF
TGTGCCAGCAGCCGGGACACTCAAGAGACCCAGTACTTC
>many|TRBV7-8|TRBD2|TRBJ2-2
CATFRGGTGELFF
TGTGCCACCTTCCGGGGGGGCACCGGGGAGCTGTTTTTT
>many|TRBV4-2|TRBD1|TRBJ1-2
CASSDRVGGYTF
TGTGCCAGCAGCGACAGGGTCGGGGGCTACACCTTC
>many|TRBV12-5|.|TRBJ2-3
CASGLGHVGDTQYF
TGTGCTAGTGGTTTGGGACACGTCGGAGATACGCAGTATTTT
>many|TRBV7-9|TRBD1|TRBJ2-7
CASSLARGPYEQYF
TGTGCCAGCAGCTTAGCCAGGGGGCCCTACGAGCAGTACTTC
>.|TRBV15|TRBD2|TRBJ2-1
CATTGLAGSDEQFF
TGTGCCACCACGGGTCTAGCGGGGAGCGATGAGCAGTTCTTC
>few|TRBV9|TRBD2|TRBJ2-5
CASSVGGLAKVQETQYF
TGTGCCAGCAGCGTAGGGGGACTAGCTAAGGTACAAGAGACCCAGTACTTC
>many|TRBV19|.|TRBJ2-7
CAIKDYSYEQYF
TGTGCCATTAAGGACTACTCCTACGAGCAGTACTTC
>many|TRBV7-6|.|TRBJ2-2
CASSYEGAGLNTGELFF
TGTGCCAGCAGCTACGAAGGGGCGGGGCTAAACACCGGGGAGCTGTTTTTT
>few|TRBV11-2|.|TRBJ2-5
CASSLDNGGGVETQYF
TGTGCCAGCAGCCTAGACAACGGGGGTGGAGTGGAGACCCAGTACTTC
>many|TRBV6-1|.|TRBJ2-6
CAISSGANVLTF
TGTGCCATTTCATCTGGGGCCAACGTCCTGACTTTC
>many|TRBV5-4|.|TRBJ2-7
CASSRPQGNPYEQYF
TGTGCCAGCAGCCGCCCTCAGGGTAACCCCTACGAGCAGTACTTC
>many|TRBV24-1|TRBD1|TRBJ2-2
CATSETGVNTGELFF
TGTGCCACCAGTGAGACAGGGGTCAACACCGGGGAGCTGTTTTTT
>many|TRBV27|.|TRBJ2-1
CASTQDSLNEQFF
TGTGCCAGCACTCAGGACAGCCTCAATGAGCAGTTCTTC
>.|TRBV7-6|.|TRBJ2-5
CASSLSFGETQYF
TGTGCCAGCAGCTTATCCTTCGGAGAGACCCAGTACTTC
>many|TRBV5-1|TRBD2|TRBJ2-1
CASSLGSGGSWEQFF
TGCGCCAGCAGCTTGGGTAGCGGGGGGTCTTGGGAGCAGTTCTTC
>many|TRBV7-8|TRBD1|TRBJ2-3
CASSSQTGFTDTQYF
TGTGCCAGCAGCTCCCAGACAGGGTTCACAGATACGCAGTATTTT